The 18 T cell receptor beta chains presented below share a single source sample, sequenced in a study of shared clonotypes between healthy human individuals. Produced via immunoSEQ multiplex PCR; TCRdb's table is partial and in-frame only. The sample has 2 million to 2.5 million clones; 95% are singletons. Specimen: naive CD4+ T cells sorted from blood. Subset: CD45RA+ positively selected. The receptors here all came from a man aged 18 to 30 in good health.

This clone was detected only once. The CDR3 nucleotides are TGTGCCAGTAGATTGCTACAGGGAGAGAACACTGAAGCTTTCTTT. It yields the protein CASRLLQGENTEAFF. The V gene is TRBV19, the J gene TRBJ1-1, with a possible D match to TRBD1 (6 bases). The ends were cut back, 6 bases at V and 1 base at J, with 15 bases in the middle. Germline V lookup: CDR1 LNHDA, CDR2 SQIVND (reference sequence). CDR3 length: 15 residues.

This clone occurred once. The chain is built from TRBV6-5 and TRBJ1-2; TRBD1 agrees at 9 bases. Germline V CDR1 and CDR2: MNHEY, SVGAGI. J gave up 4 bases and V 6 bases, and 9 bases lay outside the gene matches. The CDR3 contains 15 residues. CDR3 loop: CASSTPGQGFYGYTF. DNA of the CDR3: TGTGCCAGCAGCACCCCGGGACAGGGCTTCTATGGCTACACCTTC.

In this sample, this clone turned up a few times. The genes are TRBV7-9 and TRBJ1-2, with D hard to call. V lost 5 bases and J lost 5, with 9 bases in between. The germline CDR1 and CDR2 sequences are SEHNR and FQNEAQ (reference sequence). There are 12 residues in the CDR3. The CDR3 DNA reads as TGTGCCAGCAGCACGGGAGTGTATGGCTACACCTTC. Translation: CASSTGVYGYTF.

V usage is TRBV7-9 and J usage is TRBJ1-1, with 8 bases fitting TRBD1. The CDR3 covers 14 residues. After removal of 6 bases from V and 3 bases from J, the junction contained 6 bases not matched to a gene. CDR1 SEHNR and CDR2 FQNEAQ come from the germline V gene (reference sequence). In DNA, the CDR3 is TGTGCCAGCAGGACAGGGGTTGCGGACACTGAAGCTTTCTTT. Its protein is CASRTGVADTEAFF.

The chain combines TRBV6-5 with TRBJ2-5; 7 positions match TRBD1. The end of the DNA is better explained by TRBJ2-7, so the J call may be wrong. CDR1 is MNHEY and CDR2 is SVGAGI in the germline V gene. CDR3 length: 14 amino acids. The CDR3 region is CASSRQGKGYEQYF. The DNA of the CDR3 is TGTGCCAGCAGTAGACAGGGAAAAGGTTACGAGCAGTACTTC.

The rearrangement uses TRBV7-9 and TRBJ2-2; D unresolved. The V end lost 3 bases, the J end lost 6 bases, and 17 bases lay between the germline ends. This CDR3 spans 16 amino acids. From germline, CDR1 is SEHNR and CDR2 FQNEAQ (reference sequence). In DNA, the CDR3 is TGTGCCAGCAGCTTCGTCGGGCCTAGGAGAGCCGGGGAGCTGTTTTTT. This gives the protein CASSFVGPRRAGELFF.

CDR3 nucleotides: TGTGCCAGCAGCCTGGCGGCCGGGACAGGCTATGGCTACACCTTC. This codes for CASSLAAGTGYGYTF. This rearrangement joins TRBV7-3 to TRBJ1-2; TRBD1 matches 8 bases. V lost 5 bases to trimming and J lost 4 bases; unmatched junction nucleotides: 9. The CDR3 totals 15 residues. The V gene's germline CDR1 is SGHTA and CDR2 FQGTGA.

V gene TRBV7-2 combines with J gene TRBJ2-7; D is undetermined. Between the trimmed V and J ends, which lost 5 bases and 0 bases, there was a span of 8 bases. In germline, CDR1 is SGHTA, CDR2 FQGNSA. There are 13 residues in the CDR3. CDR3 loop: CASSDFSSYEQYF. CDR3 sequence (DNA): TGTGCCAGCAGCGACTTTAGCTCCTACGAGCAGTACTTC.

In this sample, this clone turned up a few times. This chain links TRBV6-5 with TRBJ1-2, with D perhaps matching TRBD1 (5 bases). Germline CDR1 reads MNHEY; CDR2 reads SVGAGI. The CDR3 covers 12 residues. V lost 5 bases to trimming and J lost 2 bases, with 6 bases between them. The CDR3 coding sequence is TGTGCCAGCAGTGGGGACAACTATGGCTACACCTTC. Translating gives CASSGDNYGYTF.

The chain carries TRBV19 and TRBJ1-5, with 7 bases lining up with TRBD1. Germline assignment: CDR1 LNHDA and CDR2 SQIVND (reference sequence). V lost 5 bases to trimming and J lost 1 base; unmatched junction nucleotides: 8. This CDR3 region has 16 residues. CDR3 DNA: TGTGCCAGTAGTGCGACCGACAGGGTGAGCAATCAGCCCCAGCATTTT. Translating it yields CASSATDRVSNQPQHF.

V and J are TRBV7-2 and TRBJ1-1, with D unresolved. V lost 8 bases to trimming and J lost 0 bases, with 10 bases between them. The CDR3 runs to 13 residues. In germline, CDR1 is SGHTA, CDR2 FQGNSA. The CDR3 DNA sequence: TGTGCCAGCCTGAGAGGAGTGAACACTGAAGCTTTCTTT. The encoded protein is CASLRGVNTEAFF.

This sequence joins TRBV5-8 and TRBJ1-1; 9 bases are shared with TRBD1. Germline V CDR1 and CDR2: SGHTS, YDEGEE. This CDR3 contains 16 residues. V lost 5 bases, J lost 0 bases, and 8 bases stayed unmatched. The CDR3 region is CASRTGTGNMNTEAFF. The CDR3 DNA is TGTGCCAGCAGGACCGGGACAGGGAATATGAACACTGAAGCTTTCTTT.

The chain recombines TRBV11-1 with TRBJ1-6, with 7 bases that match TRBD1. V was pared by 5 bases and J by 9 bases, with 13 bases of the junction left unmatched. The germline V gene has CDR1 SGHAT and CDR2 FQDESV (reference sequence). The CDR3 consists of 16 residues. CDR3 DNA: TGTGCCAGCAGCCTCGACAGGGTAACTTTGGGTTCACCCCTCCACTTT. Its protein is CASSLDRVTLGSPLHF.

V is TRBV5-4 and J is TRBJ2-2; 7 bases are shared with TRBD1. V was pared by 0 bases and J by 3 bases, with 8 bases of the junction left unmatched. There are 17 residues in the CDR3. Germline assignment: CDR1 SGHNT and CDR2 YYREEE (reference sequence). CDR3 residues: CASSLGSRGRDTGELFF. The DNA for the CDR3 is TGTGCCAGCAGCTTGGGCTCAAGGGGGCGGGACACCGGGGAGCTGTTTTTT.

The rearrangement links TRBV18 to TRBJ1-5; 10 nucleotides align to TRBD1. With 3 bases clipped from V and 5 bases from J, the junction kept 4 bases outside the gene matches. Per germline, CDR1 KGHSH and CDR2 LQKENI. This CDR3 region has 15 residues. CDR3 sequence: CASSPRTGGDQPQHF. As DNA, the CDR3 is TGTGCCAGCTCACCTAGGACAGGGGGGGATCAGCCCCAGCATTTT.

This chain uses TRBV7-6 with TRBJ2-2, with TRBD2 identical over 14 bases. CDR3 length equals 20 residues. Germline V gene lookup returns CDR1 SGHVS and CDR2 FNYEAQ. The junction had 11 bases not matched to a gene; V was cut back by 3 bases and J by 2 bases. Here the CDR3 reads CASSFLPGLAGVRNTGELFF. In DNA form, the CDR3 reads TGTGCCAGCAGCTTTCTTCCGGGACTAGCGGGAGTAAGAAACACCGGGGAGCTGTTTTTT.

V is TRBV5-3 and J is TRBJ2-3, with D unclear. Being an ORF, TRBV5-3 has a function that is uncertain. There are 16 residues in the CDR3. Trimming shortened V by 0 bases and J by 2 bases, and 13 bases separated the two germline ends. The CDR3 sequence is CARSLGLDQDTDTQYF. The CDR3 DNA reads TGTGCCAGAAGCTTGGGTTTGGACCAGGACACAGATACGCAGTATTTT.

The chain couples TRBV11-2 to TRBJ2-2, with 9 bases aligning to TRBD2. After removal of 4 bases from V and 4 bases from J, the junction contained 4 bases not matched to a gene. Germline V lookup: CDR1 SGHAT, CDR2 FQNNGV. The CDR3 spans 15 residues. The CDR3 nucleotides read TGTGCCAGCAGCTCCCTAGCGGGACGCACCGGGGAGCTGTTTTTT. Translated, it gives CASSSLAGRTGELFF.